This TCR beta chain was obtained from a study of prognosis after radiotherapy for stage I lung cancer. Background on the study: With a biologically effective dose of at least 100 Gy, radiotherapy took the form of SBRT split into 3 to 5 fractions.

Germline CDR1 is MNHNS and CDR2 is SASEGT. This CDR3 has 16 amino acids. V shed 5 bases and J 7 bases; nucleotides not matched to a gene: 9. The genomic DNA TCR beta CDR3 region underwent two rounds of multiplex PCR. Every TRBV and TRBJ gene had its own specific primer in first-round PCR. MiXCR was run by TCRdb on the multiplex PCR reads, yielding one entry per CDR3 protein. The repertoire holds 20,000 to 25,000 distinct CDR3 sequences, with roughly 43% as singletons. This clonotype was observed at least ten times. This sample comprised PBMCs, obtained before or after stereotactic body radiation therapy (not recorded which). The TCR was taken from a donor aged 50 or older with non-small cell lung cancer. This sequence joins TRBV6-1 and TRBJ2-1; 12 bases align to TRBD2. CDR3 loop: CASSKGTSGHSNEQFF. DNA for the CDR3: TGTGCCAGCAGTAAAGGGACTAGCGGGCATTCAAATGAGCAGTTCTTC.